This TCR beta chain was profiled in a study of cytomegalovirus exposure and HLA in healthy donors. V lost 3 bases, J lost 5 bases, and 10 bases stayed unmatched. CDR1 SGDLS and CDR2 YYNGEE come from the germline V gene. The CDR3 covers 16 residues. The PCR contained 60 Vbeta and 13 Jbeta primers. The method was immunoSEQ multiplex PCR; TCRdb's version includes in-frame clones alone and lacks a portion of them. The sample includes fewer than 200,000 clones, approximately 78% of them seen just once. Whole-study results and caveats: HLA allele associations emerged for 17,000 or so TCR beta sequences in a later analysis, at 0.05 false discovery rate. In a later analysis, an Asian-associated ancestry cluster reportedly showed fewer N-insertions than the approximately 620-donor mean.

This clone has just one count. The target antigen is unknown. The chain joins TRBV9 to TRBJ2-3; 9 positions match TRBD1. The source is a woman between 18 and 29 years old in good health and CMV-seronegative. Sequencing used PBMCs. CDR3 in amino acids: CASSAVETGGGDTQYF. CDR3 nucleotides: TGTGCCAGCAGCGCCGTGGAGACAGGGGGAGGAGATACGCAGTATTTT.